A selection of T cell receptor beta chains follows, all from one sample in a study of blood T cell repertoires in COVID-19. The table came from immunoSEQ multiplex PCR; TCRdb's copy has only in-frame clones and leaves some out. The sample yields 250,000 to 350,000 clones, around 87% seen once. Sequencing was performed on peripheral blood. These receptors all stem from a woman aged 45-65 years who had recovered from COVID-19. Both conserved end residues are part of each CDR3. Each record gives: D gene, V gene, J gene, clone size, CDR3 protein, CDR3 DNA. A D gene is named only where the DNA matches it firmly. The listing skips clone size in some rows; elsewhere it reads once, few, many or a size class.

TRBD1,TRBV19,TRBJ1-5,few,CASRLATGSVQPQHF,TGTGCCAGTAGACTGGCGACAGGGTCGGTTCAGCCCCAGCATTTT
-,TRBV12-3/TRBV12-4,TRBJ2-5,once,CASSTGIQETQYF,TGTGCCAGCAGTACAGGGATCCAAGAGACCCAGTACTTC
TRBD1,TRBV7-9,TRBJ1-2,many,CASSPRDSLYGYTF,TGTGCCAGCAGCCCCCGGGACAGTCTCTATGGCTACACCTTC
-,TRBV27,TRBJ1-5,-,CASSFGGAHQPQHF,TGTGCCAGCAGTTTTGGAGGGGCGCATCAGCCCCAGCATTTT
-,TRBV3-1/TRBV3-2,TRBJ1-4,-,CASSHLGRGSEKLFF,TGTGCCAGCAGCCACCTCGGCAGGGGCTCCGAAAAACTGTTTTTT
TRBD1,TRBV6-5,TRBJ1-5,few,CASSMGTDQPQHF,TGTGCCAGCAGCATGGGGACAGACCAGCCCCAGCATTTT
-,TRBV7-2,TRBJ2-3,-,CASSLVPFSDTQYF,TGTGCCAGCAGCTTAGTCCCGTTCTCAGATACGCAGTATTTT
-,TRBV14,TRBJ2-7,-,CASSPLPGLGGPVSWQYF,TGTGCCAGCAGCCCCCTCCCCGGTTTGGGGGGGCCCGTTTCATGGCAGTACTTC
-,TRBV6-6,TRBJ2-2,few,CASRDRQSTGELFF,TGTGCCAGCAGAGACCGACAGAGCACCGGGGAGCTGTTTTTT
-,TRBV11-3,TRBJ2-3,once,CASSGGAATPDTQYF,TGTGCCAGCAGCGGGGGCGCGGCTACTCCAGATACGCAGTATTTT
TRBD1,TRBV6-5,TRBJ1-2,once,CASSKGQGAEYGYTF,TGTGCCAGCAGCAAGGGACAGGGGGCAGAATATGGCTACACCTTC
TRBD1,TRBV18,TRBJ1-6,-,CASSPQGQGIGSPLHF,TGTGCCAGCTCACCACAGGGACAGGGGATTGGTTCACCCCTCCACTTT
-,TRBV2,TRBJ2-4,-,CASSEGGIQYF,TGTGCCAGCAGCGAGGGTGGGATTCAGTACTTC
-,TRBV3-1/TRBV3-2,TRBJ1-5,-,CASSEDTQDQPQHF,TGTGCCAGCAGCGAAGACACACAAGATCAGCCCCAGCATTTT
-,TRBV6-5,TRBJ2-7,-,CASRLEGGQYF,TGTGCCAGCAGACTCGAAGGGGGGCAGTACTTC
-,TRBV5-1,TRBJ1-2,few,CASSLEGGIYGYTF,TGCGCCAGCAGCTTGGAGGGCGGGATCTATGGCTACACCTTC
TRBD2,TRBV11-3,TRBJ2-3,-,CASSTGTSGYTDTQYF,TGTGCCAGCAGCACCGGGACTAGCGGGTACACAGATACGCAGTATTTT
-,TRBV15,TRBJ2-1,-,CATSRSQSILATSSYNEQFF,TGTGCCACCAGCAGATCCCAATCAATTCTAGCGACAAGCTCCTACAATGAGCAGTTCTTC
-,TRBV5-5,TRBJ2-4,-,CASSGGSGTQYF,TGTGCCAGCAGCGGCGGGTCGGGAACCCAGTACTTC
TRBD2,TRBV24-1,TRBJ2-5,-,CATSGTSRGETQYF,TGTGCCACCAGTGGGACTAGTCGGGGCGAGACCCAGTACTTC
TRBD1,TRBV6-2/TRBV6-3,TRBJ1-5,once,CASSYGTGHYGQPQHF,TGTGCCAGCAGTTACGGGACAGGGCACTACGGGCAGCCCCAGCATTTT
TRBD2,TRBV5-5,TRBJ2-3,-,CASSLGGGGDTDTQYF,TGTGCCAGCAGCTTGGGCGGCGGGGGTGACACAGATACGCAGTATTTT
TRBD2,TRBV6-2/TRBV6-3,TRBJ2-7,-,CASSDGLAGGTYEQYF,TGTGCCAGCAGCGACGGACTAGCGGGAGGCACCTACGAGCAGTACTTC
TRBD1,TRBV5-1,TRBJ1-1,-,CASSQGGADQAFF,TGCGCCAGCAGCCAAGGGGGCGCGGACCAAGCTTTCTTT
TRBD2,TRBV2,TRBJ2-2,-,CASNDLAVTNTGELFF,TGTGCCAGCAATGATCTAGCGGTTACGAACACCGGGGAGCTGTTTTTT
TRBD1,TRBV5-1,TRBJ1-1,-,CASSGTGVSTEAFF,TGCGCCAGCAGCGGGACAGGGGTGAGCACTGAAGCTTTCTTT
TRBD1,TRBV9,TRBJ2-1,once,CASSVYSGGTGTFNEQFF,TGTGCCAGCAGCGTGTATTCCGGCGGGACAGGGACTTTCAATGAGCAGTTCTTC
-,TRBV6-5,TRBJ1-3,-,CASREGPGNTIYF,TGTGCCAGCAGAGAGGGTCCTGGAAACACCATATATTTT
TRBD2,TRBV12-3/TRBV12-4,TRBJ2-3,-,CASGGGPTDTQYF,TGTGCCAGTGGCGGGGGGCCCACAGATACGCAGTATTTT